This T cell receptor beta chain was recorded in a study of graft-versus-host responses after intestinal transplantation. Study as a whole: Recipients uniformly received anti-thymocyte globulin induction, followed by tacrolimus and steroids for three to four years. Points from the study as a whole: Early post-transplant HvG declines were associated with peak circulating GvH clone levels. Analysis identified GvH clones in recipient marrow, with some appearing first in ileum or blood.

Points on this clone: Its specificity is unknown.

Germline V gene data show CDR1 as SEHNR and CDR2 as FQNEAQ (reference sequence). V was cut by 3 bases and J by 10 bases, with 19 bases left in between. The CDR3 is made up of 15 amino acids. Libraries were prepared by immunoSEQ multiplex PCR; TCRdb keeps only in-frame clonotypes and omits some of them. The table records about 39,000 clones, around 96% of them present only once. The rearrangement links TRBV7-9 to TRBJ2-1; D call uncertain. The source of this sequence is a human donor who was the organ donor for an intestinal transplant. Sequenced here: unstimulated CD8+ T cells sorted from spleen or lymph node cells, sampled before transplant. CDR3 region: CASSLVVGWVGEQFF. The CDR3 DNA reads TGTGCCAGCAGCTTGGTAGTGGGCTGGGTAGGGGAGCAGTTCTTC.